The text below deals with one T cell receptor (beta chain). Trimming removed 5 bases from V and 0 bases from J; junction bases left unmatched: 4. The V gene's germline CDR1 is LNHDA and CDR2 SQIVND (reference sequence). There are 15 residues in the CDR3. Original handling: Estimates of nucleated cell counts were drawn from the amplification of reference gene primers. Clones were read by immunoSEQ multiplex PCR, and TCRdb kept only the in-frame ones, dropping some. V, J and clone size are taken as reported in that table, and D and trimming were inferred from the DNA itself. The sample shows about 140,000 clones, 82% of them seen only once. The sample originates from a study of blood T cell repertoires in COVID-19. Study details: COVID-19 samples collected from the United States, Italy and Spain covered acute and convalescent phases.

The sample comprised peripheral blood. The V gene is TRBV19, the J gene TRBJ2-7, with 10 bases aligning to TRBD1. This sequence was found in a woman older than 75 with acute or convalescent COVID-19. DNA of the CDR3: TGTGCCAGTAGTGGGGACAGGGGCTACTCCTACGAGCAGTACTTC. Residues: CASSGDRGYSYEQYF.